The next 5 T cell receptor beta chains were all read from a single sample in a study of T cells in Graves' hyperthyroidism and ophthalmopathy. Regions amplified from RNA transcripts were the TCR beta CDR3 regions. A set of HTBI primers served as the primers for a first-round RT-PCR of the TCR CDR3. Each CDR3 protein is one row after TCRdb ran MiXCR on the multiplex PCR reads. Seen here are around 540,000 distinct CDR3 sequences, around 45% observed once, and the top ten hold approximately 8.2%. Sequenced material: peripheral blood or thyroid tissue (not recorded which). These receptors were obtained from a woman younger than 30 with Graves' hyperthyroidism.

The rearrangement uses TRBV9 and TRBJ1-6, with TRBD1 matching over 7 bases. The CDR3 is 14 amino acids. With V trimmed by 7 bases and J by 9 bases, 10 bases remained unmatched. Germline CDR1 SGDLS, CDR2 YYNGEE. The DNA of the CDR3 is TGTGCCAGCTCACCAAGACAGGGCGGTTCACCCCTCCACTTT. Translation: CASSPRQGGSPLHF.

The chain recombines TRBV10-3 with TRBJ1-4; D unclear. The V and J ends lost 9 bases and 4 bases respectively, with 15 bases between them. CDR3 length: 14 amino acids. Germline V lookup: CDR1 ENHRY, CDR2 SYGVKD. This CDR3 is CAIREGSVNEKLFF. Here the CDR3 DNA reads TGTGCCATACGCGAAGGGAGTGTTAATGAAAAACTGTTTTTT.

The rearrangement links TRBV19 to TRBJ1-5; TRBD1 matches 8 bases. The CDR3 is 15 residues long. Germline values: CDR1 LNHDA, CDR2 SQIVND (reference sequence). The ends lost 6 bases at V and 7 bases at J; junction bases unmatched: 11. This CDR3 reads CASSPGTGRGQPQHF. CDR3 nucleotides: TGTGCCAGTAGCCCCGGGACAGGAAGAGGCCAGCCCCAGCATTTT.

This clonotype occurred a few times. DNA of the CDR3: TGTGCCAGCGGGGGTATCAATCAGCCCCAGCATTTT. This sequence encodes CASGGINQPQHF. The chain couples TRBV7-9 to TRBJ1-5; TRBD1 is a possible D gene (5 bases). The germline CDR1 and CDR2 sequences are SEHNR and FQNEAQ (reference sequence). CDR3 length: 12 amino acids. V gave up 8 bases and J gave up 3 bases, with 8 bases separating them.

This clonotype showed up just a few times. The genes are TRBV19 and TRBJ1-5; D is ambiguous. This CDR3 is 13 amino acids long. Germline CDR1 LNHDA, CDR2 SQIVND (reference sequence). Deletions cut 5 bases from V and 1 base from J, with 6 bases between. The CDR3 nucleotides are TGTGCCAGTAGTTCACGGAGCAATCAGCCCCAGCATTTT. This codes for CASSSRSNQPQHF. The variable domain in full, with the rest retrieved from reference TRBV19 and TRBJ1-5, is DGGITQSPKYLFRKEGQNVTLSCEQNLNHDAMYWYRQDPGQGLRLIYYSQIVNDFQKGDIAEGYSVSREKKESFPLTVTSAQKNPTAFYLCASSSRSNQPQHFGDGTRLSIL.